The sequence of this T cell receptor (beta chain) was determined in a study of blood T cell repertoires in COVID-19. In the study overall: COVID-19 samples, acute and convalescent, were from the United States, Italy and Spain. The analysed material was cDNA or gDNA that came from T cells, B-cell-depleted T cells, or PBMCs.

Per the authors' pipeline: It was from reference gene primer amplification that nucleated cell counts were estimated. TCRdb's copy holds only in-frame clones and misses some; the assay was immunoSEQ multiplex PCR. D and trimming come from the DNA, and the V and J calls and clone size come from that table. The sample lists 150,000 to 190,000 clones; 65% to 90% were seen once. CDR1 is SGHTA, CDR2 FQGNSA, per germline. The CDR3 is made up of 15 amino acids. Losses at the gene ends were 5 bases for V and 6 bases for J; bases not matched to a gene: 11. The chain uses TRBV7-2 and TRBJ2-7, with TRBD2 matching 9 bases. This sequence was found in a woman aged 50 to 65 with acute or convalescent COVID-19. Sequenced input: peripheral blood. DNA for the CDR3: TGTGCCAGCAGCCCGCCCCCGGGACTAGCTACCGAGCAGTACTTC. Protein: CASSPPPGLATEQYF.